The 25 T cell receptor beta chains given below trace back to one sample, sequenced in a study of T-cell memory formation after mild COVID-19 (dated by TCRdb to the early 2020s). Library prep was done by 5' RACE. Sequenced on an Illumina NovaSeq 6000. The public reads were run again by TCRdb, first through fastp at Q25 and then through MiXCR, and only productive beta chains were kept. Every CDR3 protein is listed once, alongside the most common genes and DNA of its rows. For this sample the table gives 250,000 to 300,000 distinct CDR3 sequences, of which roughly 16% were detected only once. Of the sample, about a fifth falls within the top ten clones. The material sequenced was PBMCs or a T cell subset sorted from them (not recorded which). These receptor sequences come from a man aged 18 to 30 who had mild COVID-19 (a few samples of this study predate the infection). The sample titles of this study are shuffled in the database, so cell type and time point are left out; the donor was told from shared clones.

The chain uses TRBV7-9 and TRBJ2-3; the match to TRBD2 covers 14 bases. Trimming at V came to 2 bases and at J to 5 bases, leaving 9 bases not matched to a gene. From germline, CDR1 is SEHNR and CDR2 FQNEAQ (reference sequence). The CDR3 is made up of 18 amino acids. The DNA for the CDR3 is TGTGCCAGCAGCTTACCCCCGGGACTAGCGGGGGTAGAAGATACGCAGTATTTT. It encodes CASSLPPGLAGVEDTQYF.

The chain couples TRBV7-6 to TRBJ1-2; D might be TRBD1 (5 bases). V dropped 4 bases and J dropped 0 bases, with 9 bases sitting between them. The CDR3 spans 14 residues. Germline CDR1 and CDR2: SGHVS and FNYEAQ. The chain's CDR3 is CASSSGRSNYGYTF. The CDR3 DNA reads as TGTGCCAGCAGCTCGGGACGGTCTAACTATGGCTACACCTTC.

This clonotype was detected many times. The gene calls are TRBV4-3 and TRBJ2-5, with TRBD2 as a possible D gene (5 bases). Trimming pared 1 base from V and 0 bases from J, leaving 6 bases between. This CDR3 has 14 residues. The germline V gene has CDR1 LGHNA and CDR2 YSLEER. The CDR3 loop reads CASSQGTYQETQYF. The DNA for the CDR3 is TGCGCCAGCAGCCAAGGGACTTACCAAGAGACCCAGTACTTC.

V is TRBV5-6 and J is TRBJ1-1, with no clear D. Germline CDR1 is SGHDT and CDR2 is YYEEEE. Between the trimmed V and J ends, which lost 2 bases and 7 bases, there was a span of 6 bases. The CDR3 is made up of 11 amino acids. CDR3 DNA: TGTGCCAGCAGCTTACGGTTTGAAGCTTTCTTT. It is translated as CASSLRFEAFF.

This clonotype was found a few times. CDR3 region: CASSRRDRDSNTEAFF. The DNA of the CDR3 is TGTGCCAGCAGCCGCCGCGACCGAGACAGTAACACTGAAGCTTTCTTT. This sequence joins TRBV4-2 and TRBJ1-1; D possibly corresponds to TRBD1 (5 bases). CDR3 length equals 16 residues. Looked up from germline, CDR1 is LGHNA and CDR2 is YNFKEQ. V was clipped by 4 bases and J by 2 bases, with 17 bases between them.

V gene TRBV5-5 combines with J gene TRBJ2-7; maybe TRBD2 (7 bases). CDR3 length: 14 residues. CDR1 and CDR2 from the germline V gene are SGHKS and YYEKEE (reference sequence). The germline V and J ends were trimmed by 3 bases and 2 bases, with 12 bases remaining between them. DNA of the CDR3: TGTGCCAGCAGCTGGGGGGGACAAGCCTACGAGCAGTACTTC. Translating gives CASSWGGQAYEQYF.

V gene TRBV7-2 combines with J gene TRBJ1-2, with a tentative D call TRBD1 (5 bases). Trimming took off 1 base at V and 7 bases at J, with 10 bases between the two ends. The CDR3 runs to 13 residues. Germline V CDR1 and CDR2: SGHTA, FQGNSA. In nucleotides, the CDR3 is TGTGCCAGCAGCTTAGATCGGGGGGTTGGCTACACCTTC. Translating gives CASSLDRGVGYTF.

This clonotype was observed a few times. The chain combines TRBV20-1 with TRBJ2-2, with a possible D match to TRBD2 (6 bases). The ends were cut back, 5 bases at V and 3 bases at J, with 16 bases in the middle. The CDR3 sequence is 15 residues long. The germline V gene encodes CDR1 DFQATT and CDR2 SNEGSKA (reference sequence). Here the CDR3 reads CSAAKTGTDTGELFF. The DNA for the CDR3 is TGCAGTGCTGCGAAAACTGGGACTGACACCGGGGAGCTGTTTTTT.

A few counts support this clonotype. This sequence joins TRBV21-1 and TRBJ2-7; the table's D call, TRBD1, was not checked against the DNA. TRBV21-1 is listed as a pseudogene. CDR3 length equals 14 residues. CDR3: CASTPGRGTYEQYV. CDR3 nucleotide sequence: TGTGCCAGCACCCCCGGTAGGGGGACCTACGAGCAGTACGTC.

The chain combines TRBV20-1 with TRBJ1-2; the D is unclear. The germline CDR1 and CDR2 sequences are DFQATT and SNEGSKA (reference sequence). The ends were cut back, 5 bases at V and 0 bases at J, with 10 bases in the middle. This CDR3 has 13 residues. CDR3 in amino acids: CSALQPTNYGYTF. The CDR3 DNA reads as TGCAGTGCTCTACAGCCCACTAACTATGGCTACACCTTC.

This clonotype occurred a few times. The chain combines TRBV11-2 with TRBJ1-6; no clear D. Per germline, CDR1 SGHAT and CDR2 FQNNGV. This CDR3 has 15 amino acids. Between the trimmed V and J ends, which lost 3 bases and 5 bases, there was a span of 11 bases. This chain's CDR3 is CASSFPPRDNSPLHF. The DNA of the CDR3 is TGTGCCAGCAGCTTCCCCCCGAGGGATAATTCACCCCTCCACTTT.

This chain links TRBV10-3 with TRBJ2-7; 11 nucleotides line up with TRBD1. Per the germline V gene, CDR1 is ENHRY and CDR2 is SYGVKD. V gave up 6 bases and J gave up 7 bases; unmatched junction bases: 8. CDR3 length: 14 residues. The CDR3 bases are TGTGCCATCAGATCTGCCGGGACAGGGGGAGAGCAGTACGTC. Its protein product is CAIRSAGTGGEQYV.

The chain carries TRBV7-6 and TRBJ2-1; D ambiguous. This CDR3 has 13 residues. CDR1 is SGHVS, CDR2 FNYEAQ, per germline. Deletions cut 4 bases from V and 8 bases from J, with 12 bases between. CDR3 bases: TGTGCCAGCAGCTCCTGGAATGCGGATGAGCAGTTCTTC. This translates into CASSSWNADEQFF.

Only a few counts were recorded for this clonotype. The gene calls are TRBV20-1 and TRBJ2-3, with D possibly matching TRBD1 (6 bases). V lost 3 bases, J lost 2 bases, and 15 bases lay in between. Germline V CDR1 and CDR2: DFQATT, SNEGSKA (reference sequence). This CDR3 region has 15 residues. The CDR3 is CSASVLGQLTDTQYF. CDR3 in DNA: TGCAGTGCTAGCGTGTTAGGACAGCTCACAGATACGCAGTATTTT.

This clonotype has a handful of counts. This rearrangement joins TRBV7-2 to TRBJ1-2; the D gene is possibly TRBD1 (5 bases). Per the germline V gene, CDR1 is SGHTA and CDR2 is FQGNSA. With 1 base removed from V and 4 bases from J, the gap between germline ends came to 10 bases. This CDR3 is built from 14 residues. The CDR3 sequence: CASSLELTGYGYTF. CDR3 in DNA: TGTGCCAGCAGCTTAGAACTAACAGGCTATGGCTACACCTTC.

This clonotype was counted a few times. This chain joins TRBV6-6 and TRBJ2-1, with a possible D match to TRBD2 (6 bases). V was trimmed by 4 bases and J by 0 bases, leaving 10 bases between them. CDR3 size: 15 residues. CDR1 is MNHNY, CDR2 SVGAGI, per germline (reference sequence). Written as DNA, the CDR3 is TGTGCCAGCAGTTGGTCGGGGGACTCCTACAATGAGCAGTTCTTC. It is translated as CASSWSGDSYNEQFF.

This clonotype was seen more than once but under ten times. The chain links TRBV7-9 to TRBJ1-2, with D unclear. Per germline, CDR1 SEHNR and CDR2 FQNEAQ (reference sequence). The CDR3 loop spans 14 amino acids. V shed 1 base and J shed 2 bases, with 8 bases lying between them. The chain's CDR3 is CASSLGEKNYGYTF. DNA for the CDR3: TGTGCCAGCAGCTTAGGGGAGAAAAACTATGGCTACACCTTC. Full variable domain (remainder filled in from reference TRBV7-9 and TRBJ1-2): DTGVSQNPRHKITKRGQNVTFRCDPISEHNRLYWYRQTLGQGPEFLTYFQNEAQLEKSRLLSDRFSAERPKGSFSTLEIQRTEQGDSAMYLCASSLGEKNYGYTFGSGTRLTVV.

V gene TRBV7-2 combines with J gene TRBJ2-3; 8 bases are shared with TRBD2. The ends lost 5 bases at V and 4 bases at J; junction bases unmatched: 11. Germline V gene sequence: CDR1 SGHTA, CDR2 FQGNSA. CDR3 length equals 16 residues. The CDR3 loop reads CASSPTSGGIADTQYF. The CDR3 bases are TGTGCCAGCAGCCCAACCAGCGGGGGCATCGCAGATACGCAGTATTTT.

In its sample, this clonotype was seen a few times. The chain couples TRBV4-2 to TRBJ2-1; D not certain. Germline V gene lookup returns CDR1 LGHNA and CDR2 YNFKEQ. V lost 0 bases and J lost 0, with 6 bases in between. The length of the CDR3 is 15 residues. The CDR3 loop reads CASSQDDGSYNEQFF. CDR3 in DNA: TGTGCCAGCAGCCAAGATGACGGCTCCTACAATGAGCAGTTCTTC.

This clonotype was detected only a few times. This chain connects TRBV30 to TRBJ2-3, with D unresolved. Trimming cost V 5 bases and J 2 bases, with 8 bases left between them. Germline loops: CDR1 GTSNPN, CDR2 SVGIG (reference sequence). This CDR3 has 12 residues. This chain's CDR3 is CAWGSITDTQYF. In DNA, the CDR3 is TGTGCCTGGGGCTCCATCACAGATACGCAGTATTTT.

The DNA for the CDR3 is TGCGCCAGCAGCTTGTACGCAGAGGACTCACCCCTCCACTTT. Translation gives CASSLYAEDSPLHF. The gene calls are TRBV5-1 and TRBJ1-6; D not resolved. Per the germline V gene, CDR1 is SGHRS and CDR2 is YFSETQ. Trimming took 1 base from V and 10 from J, leaving 12 bases between them. The CDR3 spans 14 residues.

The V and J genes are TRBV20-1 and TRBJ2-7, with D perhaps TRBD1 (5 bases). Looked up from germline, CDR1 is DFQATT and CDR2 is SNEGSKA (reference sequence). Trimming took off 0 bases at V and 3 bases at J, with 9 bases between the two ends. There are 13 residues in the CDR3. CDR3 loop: CSARDTQVYEQYV. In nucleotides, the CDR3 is TGCAGTGCTAGAGATACACAGGTCTACGAGCAGTACGTC.

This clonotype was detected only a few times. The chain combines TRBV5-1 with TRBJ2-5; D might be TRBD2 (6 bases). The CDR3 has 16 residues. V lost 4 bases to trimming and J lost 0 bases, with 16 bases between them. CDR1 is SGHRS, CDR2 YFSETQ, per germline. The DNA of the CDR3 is TGCGCCAGCAGCCCCGAACTAGCTGAGTACCAAGAGACCCAGTACTTC. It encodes CASSPELAEYQETQYF.

CDR3 coding DNA: TGTGCCACCAGTGATTTAGGCGGCCGAGAAGCTTTCTTT. Its translation: CATSDLGGREAFF. The rearrangement joins TRBV24-1 to TRBJ1-1; no clear D gene. Trimming cost V 1 base and J 8 bases, with 10 bases left between them. CDR1 and CDR2 from the germline V gene are KGHDR and SFDVKD. The CDR3 extends over 13 amino acids.

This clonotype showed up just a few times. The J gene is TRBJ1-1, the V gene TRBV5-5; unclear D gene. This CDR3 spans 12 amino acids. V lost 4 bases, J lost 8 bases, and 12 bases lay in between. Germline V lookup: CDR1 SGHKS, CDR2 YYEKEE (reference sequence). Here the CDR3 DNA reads TGTGCCAGCAGCCCCAGTTGGGAGGAAGCTTTCTTT. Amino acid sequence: CASSPSWEEAFF.